This paragraph reports one T cell receptor (beta chain). Its antigen is unidentified. The repertoire was sequenced with immunoSEQ multiplex PCR; TCRdb's copy has only in-frame clones and lacks some. The sample holds approximately 60,000 clones, more than 85% seen once. The data stem from a study of OX40 agonist ivuxolimab in advanced cancers. Turning to the study itself: Allowance was made for prior anti-PD-1, anti-PD-L1 or anti-CTLA-4 therapy, and roughly 40% had some. There were three patients with partial responses, one having hepatocellular carcinoma and two cutaneous melanoma.

Trimming shortened V by 2 bases and J by 4 bases, and 9 bases separated the two germline ends. The CDR3 length is 13 residues. Germline V gene lookup returns CDR1 SGHTS and CDR2 YDEGEE. Broader study findings: At 0.1 to 3.0 mg/kg, clonal expansion of CD4+ and CD8+ blood T cells had occurred by week 6.

The receptor comes from an adult with an advanced solid tumor such as melanoma, head and neck, liver or kidney cancer. This chain links TRBV5-8 with TRBJ1-1, with D maybe TRBD1 (5 bases). Sequenced material: CD4+ or CD8+ T cells sorted from blood, taken in a trial of the OX40 agonist ivuxolimab. The CDR3 protein is CASSFRGATEAFF. CDR3 sequence (DNA): TGTGCCAGCAGCTTTCGAGGGGCCACTGAAGCTTTCTTT.